The 32 T cell receptor beta chains reported below all come from one sample, sequenced in a study of T cell responses to AZD1222 COVID-19 vaccine (dated by TCRdb to the early 2020s). The library was obtained by the immunoSEQ multiplex PCR assay. The source is immuneACCESS, and TCRdb retained only in-frame sequences with V and J called. Part of the clones is not carried over; for the studies checked, unresolved V genes explain less than half of this, and the remainder is unexplained. This sample gives about 39,000 clones in total; about nine tenths of them show up just once. Approximately 25% of the sample goes to the ten largest clones. The meaning of the sample's time point label: about 28 days (+/-7) after the second vaccine dose. The material was peripheral blood, obtained 28 days after the second AZD1222 dose. Receptors were obtained from an adult who received the AZD1222 COVID-19 vaccine.

The chain employs TRBV10-3 and TRBJ1-3, with a weak D call TRBD1 (5 bases). CDR1 and CDR2 from the germline V gene are ENHRY and SYGVKD. V was clipped by 10 bases and J by 2 bases, with 9 bases between them. This CDR3 has 12 amino acids. The DNA of the CDR3 is TGTGCCACCCAGGGAACTGGAAACACCATATATTTT. This translates into CATQGTGNTIYF.

The sample holds one count of this clone. The chain joins TRBV5-1 to TRBJ2-7, with D possibly matching TRBD2 (5 bases). With 0 bases removed from V and 2 bases from J, the gap between germline ends came to 12 bases. From germline, CDR1 is SGHRS and CDR2 YFSETQ. The CDR3 spans 15 residues. CDR3 amino acids: CASSLAPGDPYEQYF. CDR3 DNA sequence: TGCGCCAGCAGCTTGGCCCCCGGGGATCCCTACGAGCAGTACTTC.

V gene TRBV23-1 combines with J gene TRBJ2-5, with 8 bases fitting TRBD1. TRBV23-1 is identified as an open reading frame with a role that is uncertain. The CDR3 spans 14 residues. V shed 5 bases, J shed 6 bases, and the junction held 8 bases outside the gene matches. This CDR3 reads CASSGQGLLKTQYF. The DNA of the CDR3 is TGCGCCAGCAGTGGACAGGGCCTTTTGAAGACCCAGTACTTC.

The V call is TRBV6-5, the J call TRBJ1-1, with TRBD1 matching over 10 bases. Losses at the gene ends were 6 bases for V and 1 base for J; bases not matched to a gene: 2. This CDR3 is 14 amino acids long. The germline V gene has CDR1 MNHEY and CDR2 SVGAGI. CDR3 loop: CASRRDRGNTEAFF. CDR3 nucleotides: TGTGCCAGCAGAAGGGACAGGGGGAACACTGAAGCTTTCTTT.

The sample holds a few counts of this clone. The chain uses TRBV27 and TRBJ2-7, with D hard to call. CDR1 is MNHEY and CDR2 is SMNVEV in the germline V gene (reference sequence). The CDR3 has 12 residues. V was shortened by 5 bases and J by 5 bases, with 10 bases between the two germline ends. CDR3 amino acids: CASSPTVHEQYF. The CDR3 DNA reads TGTGCCAGCAGTCCAACAGTTCACGAGCAGTACTTC.

This CDR3 reads CASIPGTSISDEQFF. DNA for the CDR3: TGTGCCAGCATTCCGGGAACGTCGATTTCAGATGAGCAGTTCTTC. The rearrangement uses TRBV10-3 and TRBJ2-1; perhaps TRBD2 as D (5 bases). This CDR3 has 15 amino acids. Trimming took 10 bases from V and 8 from J, leaving 24 bases between them. Germline CDR1 is ENHRY and CDR2 is SYGVKD.

The chain recombines TRBV19 with TRBJ2-3, with TRBD2 as a possible D gene (6 bases). Looked up from germline, CDR1 is LNHDA and CDR2 is SQIVND (reference sequence). The CDR3 loop spans 15 amino acids. Trimming stripped 5 bases from V and 2 bases from J, with 14 bases between. CDR3 nucleotide sequence: TGTGCCAGTAGTTCGGCACTAGCAAACACAGATACGCAGTATTTT. It codes for CASSSALANTDTQYF.

The rearrangement joins TRBV5-1 to TRBJ1-2; 7 nucleotides agree with TRBD1. There are 14 residues in the CDR3. The junction had 6 bases not matched to a gene; V was cut back by 2 bases and J by 5 bases. Germline V gene data show CDR1 as SGHRS and CDR2 as YFSETQ. This CDR3 reads CASSFGQESYGYTF. The CDR3 nucleotides are TGCGCCAGCAGCTTCGGACAGGAGAGTTATGGCTACACCTTC.

The CDR3 here is CSVEDQGDYGYTF. The CDR3 DNA sequence: TGCAGCGTTGAAGATCAGGGCGACTATGGCTACACCTTC. The chain uses TRBV29-1 and TRBJ1-2, with TRBD1 as a possible D gene (5 bases). CDR1 and CDR2 (germline): SQVTM, ANQGSEA. The CDR3 sequence is 13 residues long. The V end lost 0 bases, the J end lost 3 bases, and 8 bases lay between the germline ends.

The J gene is TRBJ1-5, the V gene TRBV5-1, with 7 nucleotides matching TRBD1. The CDR3 length is 15 residues. The V and J ends lost 4 bases and 4 bases, in that order; junction bases with no gene match: 8. Germline values: CDR1 SGHRS, CDR2 YFSETQ. For the CDR3, the DNA is TGCGCCAGCAGCCTCACAGGGGAGCCAAATCAGCCCCAGCATTTT. It codes for CASSLTGEPNQPQHF.

The chain combines TRBV5-1 with TRBJ1-2, with D hard to call. The V end was cut by 6 bases, the J end by 5 bases, with 17 bases between. The length of the CDR3 is 14 residues. Per the germline V gene, CDR1 is SGHRS and CDR2 is YFSETQ. For the CDR3, the DNA is TGCGCCAGCAAGTGGCAGCCTTCTCAATATGGCTACACCTTC. It is translated as CASKWQPSQYGYTF.

This chain links TRBV19 with TRBJ2-1, with D perhaps TRBD1 or TRBD2 (6 bases each). The CDR3 length is 12 residues. Germline values: CDR1 LNHDA, CDR2 SQIVND (reference sequence). V shed 2 bases and J shed 10 bases, with 9 bases lying between them. The CDR3 DNA reads as TGTGCCAGTAGTATATGGGGGGCCGAGCAGTTCTTC. This sequence encodes CASSIWGAEQFF. Combining the CDR3 with reference TRBV19 and TRBJ2-1 gives the whole variable domain DGGITQSPKYLFRKEGQNVTLSCEQNLNHDAMYWYRQDPGQGLRLIYYSQIVNDFQKGDIAEGYSVSREKKESFPLTVTSAQKNPTAFYLCASSIWGAEQFFGPGTRLTVL.

The chain is built from TRBV13 and TRBJ2-2; D is possibly TRBD1 or TRBD2 (5 bases each). The CDR3 has 15 amino acids. V was pared by 7 bases and J by 2 bases, with 14 bases between. CDR1 is PRHDT and CDR2 is FYEKMQ in the germline V gene (reference sequence). CDR3 bases: TGTGCCAGCACCTCCTGGGACCTAAACACCGGGGAGCTGTTTTTT. This sequence encodes CASTSWDLNTGELFF.

The chain is built from TRBV2 and TRBJ1-1, with D maybe TRBD1 (6 bases). This CDR3 is 15 amino acids long. Looked up from germline, CDR1 is SNHLY and CDR2 is FYNNEI. Trimming removed 4 bases from V and 7 bases from J, with 19 bases in between. The CDR3 DNA reads TGTGCCAGCAGTGGTCGGGGGGCTAGAGGGGTTGAAGCTTTCTTT. Translating gives CASSGRGARGVEAFF.

J is TRBJ2-2 and V is TRBV19; TRBD2 aligns across 11 bases. Per the germline V gene, CDR1 is LNHDA and CDR2 is SQIVND (reference sequence). The V segment lost 4 bases and the J segment 6 bases; nucleotides outside the gene matches: 7. The CDR3 loop spans 16 amino acids. The CDR3, as DNA: TGTGCCAGTAGTAGGCAACTAGCGGGAGCCCCCGGGGAGCTGTTTTTT. Translating gives CASSRQLAGAPGELFF.

This chain joins TRBV5-1 and TRBJ2-7, with D possibly being TRBD1 (6 bases). The CDR3 has 15 residues. Germline-derived CDR1 and CDR2 are SGHRS and YFSETQ. Trimming removed 3 bases from V and 3 bases from J, with 16 bases in between. The CDR3 loop reads CASSSGHPEVYEQYF. CDR3 bases: TGCGCCAGCAGCTCGGGACATCCAGAGGTCTACGAGCAGTACTTC.

V usage is TRBV29-1 and J usage is TRBJ1-3, with 7 bases lining up with TRBD1. Germline CDR1 reads SQVTM; CDR2 reads ANQGSEA. This CDR3 contains 14 residues. J lost 5 bases, V lost 4 bases, and 8 bases had no gene match. This CDR3 is CSVVAGGVRNTIYF. The CDR3 bases are TGCAGCGTTGTCGCAGGGGGAGTCAGAAACACCATATATTTT.

The CDR3 bases are TGTGCCAGCAGCCAAGGGAGCAAGCCAAGCACAGATACGCAGTATTTT. Translating gives CASSQGSKPSTDTQYF. The V and J genes are TRBV3-1 (or the pseudogene TRBV3-2) and TRBJ2-3; D remains ambiguous. CDR1 LGHDT and CDR2 YNNKEL come from the germline V gene (reference sequence). The V end was cut by 1 base, the J end by 0 bases, with 11 bases between. CDR3 length: 16 amino acids.

This rearrangement joins TRBV30 to TRBJ1-5; maybe TRBD1 (5 bases). The germline V and J ends were trimmed by 2 bases and 5 bases, with 10 bases remaining between them. CDR1 GTSNPN and CDR2 SVGIG come from the germline V gene (reference sequence). This CDR3 has 13 residues. The CDR3 loop reads CAWSRGDDQPQHF. The CDR3 DNA reads as TGTGCCTGGAGTCGGGGCGACGATCAGCCCCAGCATTTT. Drawing the rest from reference TRBV30 and TRBJ1-5, the complete variable domain is SQTIHQWPATLVQPVGSPLSLECTVEGTSNPNLYWYRQAAGRGLQLLFYSVGIGQISSEVPQNLSASRPQDRQFILSSKKLLLSDSGFYLCAWSRGDDQPQHFGDGTRLSIL.

This clone appeared once. The V gene is TRBV11-2, the J gene TRBJ1-2; 7 bases fit TRBD1. This CDR3 contains 14 residues. From germline, CDR1 is SGHAT and CDR2 FQNNGV. V was pared by 1 base and J by 7 bases, with 6 bases of the junction left unmatched. In nucleotides, the CDR3 is TGTGCCAGCAGCTTAGGAGGAAGGACAGGTGGCTACACCTTC. Translated, it gives CASSLGGRTGGYTF. The entire variable domain, with the rest obtained from reference TRBV11-2 and TRBJ1-2, is as follows: EAGVAQSPRYKIIEKRQSVAFWCNPISGHATLYWYQQILGQGPKLLIQFQNNGVVDDSQLPKDRFSAERLKGVDSTLKIQPAKLEDSAVYLCASSLGGRTGGYTFGSGTRLTVV.

This clone was counted a few times. V gene TRBV19 combines with J gene TRBJ2-1; 15 positions agree with TRBD2. The V gene's germline CDR1 is LNHDA and CDR2 SQIVND (reference sequence). After removal of 7 bases from V and 6 bases from J, the junction contained 4 bases not matched to a gene. The CDR3 contains 15 residues. The CDR3 DNA follows: TGTGCCAGTACCAAGGGACTAGCGGGAGGCAATGAGCAGTTCTTC. It codes for CASTKGLAGGNEQFF.

The V call is TRBV19, the J call TRBJ2-1; no definite D call. CDR3 length equals 13 residues. Trimming took off 5 bases at V and 2 bases at J, with 7 bases between the two ends. Germline CDR1 reads LNHDA; CDR2 reads SQIVND (reference sequence). This CDR3 is CASSEQAYNEQFF. The CDR3 DNA reads TGTGCCAGTAGTGAGCAGGCCTACAATGAGCAGTTCTTC.

The chain is built from TRBV5-1 and TRBJ1-3; D is uncertain. Deletions cut 3 bases from V and 2 bases from J, with 0 bases between. CDR1 and CDR2 from the germline V gene are SGHRS and YFSETQ. CDR3 length: 11 amino acids. CDR3 protein: CASSSGNTIYF. The CDR3 nucleotides read TGCGCCAGCAGCTCTGGAAACACCATATATTTT.

The V call is TRBV11-2, the J call TRBJ2-2, with D perhaps assigned TRBD1 or TRBD2 (6 bases each). The V gene's germline CDR1 is SGHAT and CDR2 FQNNGV. The CDR3 sequence is 16 residues long. The germline V and J ends were trimmed by 0 bases and 2 bases, with 10 bases remaining between them. The CDR3 DNA follows: TGTGCCAGCAGCTTAGAGGGGGGCTCAAACACCGGGGAGCTGTTTTTT. Translation gives CASSLEGGSNTGELFF.

This chain uses TRBV5-4 with TRBJ2-7; D is undetermined. Trimming took 1 base from V and 0 from J, leaving 5 bases between them. Germline CDR1 and CDR2: SGHNT and YYREEE (reference sequence). The CDR3 sequence is 13 residues long. The CDR3 protein is CASSLNPSYEQYF. CDR3 nucleotides: TGTGCCAGCAGCTTGAACCCCTCCTACGAGCAGTACTTC.

The chain recombines TRBV5-1 with TRBJ2-2, with D perhaps TRBD1 (5 bases). Germline V CDR1 and CDR2: SGHRS, YFSETQ. Trimming took 0 bases from V and 0 from J, leaving 9 bases between them. The CDR3 is 16 residues long. The CDR3 DNA reads TGCGCCAGCAGCTTGGAGGGGCGACCGAACACCGGGGAGCTGTTTTTT. Translating it yields CASSLEGRPNTGELFF.

This rearrangement joins TRBV12-3 or TRBV12-4 to TRBJ1-2; D possibly corresponds to TRBD1 (5 bases). The V and J ends lost 2 bases and 8 bases respectively, with 12 bases between them. The CDR3 has 13 residues. CDR3 sequence (DNA): TGTGCCAGCAGTTTAATCGGGGGACGGGGCTACACCTTC. Translation gives CASSLIGGRGYTF.

J is TRBJ1-5 and V is TRBV2; D may be TRBD1 (5 bases). The CDR3 has 14 residues. Germline lookup yields CDR1 SNHLY and CDR2 FYNNEI. V was pared by 7 bases and J by 0 bases, with 10 bases between. The CDR3 nucleotides are TGTGCCAGCAAAGAGGGGATTAGCAATCAGCCCCAGCATTTT. Residues: CASKEGISNQPQHF.

The rearrangement uses TRBV20-1 and TRBJ2-1; 11 bases are shared with TRBD2. The ends lost 3 bases at V and 9 bases at J; junction bases unmatched: 7. The CDR3 loop spans 14 amino acids. Germline V CDR1 and CDR2: DFQATT, SNEGSKA (reference sequence). The CDR3 region has the DNA TGCAGTGCTAGTAGTCTAGCGGGGGGTATTGAGCAGTTCTTC. Translated: CSASSLAGGIEQFF.

About this clone itself: Additional DNA sequences in this sample encode the identical CDR3. This chain links TRBV6-1 with TRBJ2-7; perhaps TRBD2 as D (7 bases). The CDR3 extends over 21 amino acids. Per the germline V gene, CDR1 is MNHNS and CDR2 is SASEGT. The V gene lost 0 bases and the J gene lost 0 bases, with 27 bases spanning the gap. The CDR3 loop is CASSEAGLSGSGGRSSYEQYF. The CDR3 nucleotides read TGTGCCAGCAGTGAAGCGGGTCTATCGGGCTCCGGGGGGCGGAGCTCCTACGAGCAGTACTTC.

The chain carries TRBV19 and TRBJ1-2; 7 nucleotides line up with TRBD1. V trimming: 5 bases; J trimming: 8 bases; junction bases outside the gene matches: 8. The CDR3 has 13 amino acids. Germline CDR1 is LNHDA and CDR2 is SQIVND (reference sequence). The CDR3 nucleotides are TGTGCCAGTAGTCCACAGGGGTCCGTCGGCTACACCTTC. It is translated as CASSPQGSVGYTF.

The genes are TRBV9 and TRBJ2-2, with 12 nucleotides matching TRBD2. The CDR3 extends over 15 amino acids. The germline CDR1 and CDR2 sequences are SGDLS and YYNGEE. V dropped 2 bases and J dropped 6; count of bases not matched to a gene: 2. DNA for the CDR3: TGTGCCAGCAGCGTCGGGACTAGCGGGTCCGGGGAGCTGTTTTTT. It is translated as CASSVGTSGSGELFF.